The 30 T cell receptor beta chains presented below share a single source sample, sequenced in a study of post-analysis software for immune sequencing data. General observations from the study: Higher frequency in patients than in controls was seen for about five TRBV segments, with TRBV5-6, TRBV5-1 and TRBV20-1 among them.

cDNA libraries of TCR beta carried unique molecular identifiers. TCRdb ran MiXCR on the PCR reads and lists one entry per CDR3 protein. The profile shows fewer than 700,000 distinct CDR3 sequences, around 47% of them singletons. These receptors lack a known antigen. The sample taken for sequencing was blood. The receptors were sampled from a girl aged 10 to 17 with multiple sclerosis.

The gene calls are TRBV4-2 and TRBJ2-3, with a tentative D call TRBD2 (6 bases). This CDR3 region has 15 residues. The V gene lost 1 base and the J gene lost 5 bases, with 13 bases spanning the gap. Germline V gene data show CDR1 as LGHNA and CDR2 as YNFKEQ. This CDR3 is CASSQAGERGDTQYF. The CDR3 DNA is TGTGCCAGCAGCCAAGCGGGGGAGAGGGGAGATACGCAGTATTTT.

V is TRBV29-1 and J is TRBJ1-1; TRBD1 agrees at 7 bases. Trimming took 4 bases from V and 4 from J; bases not matched to a gene: 6. The CDR3 has 13 residues. Per germline, CDR1 SQVTM and CDR2 ANQGSEA. This CDR3 is CSVVGRGATEAFF. The CDR3 region has the DNA TGCAGCGTTGTCGGCAGGGGGGCCACTGAAGCTTTCTTT.

This CDR3 reads CAIRDLATGELFF. In DNA form, the CDR3 reads TGTGCCATCAGGGATCTAGCTACCGGGGAGCTGTTTTTT. The chain joins TRBV10-3 to TRBJ2-2; a weak D match, TRBD2 (5 bases). V gave up 6 bases and J gave up 5 bases, with 10 bases separating them. This CDR3 is built from 13 residues. Germline V gives CDR1 ENHRY, CDR2 SYGVKD.

This clonotype was observed at least ten times. This chain uses TRBV12-3 or TRBV12-4 with TRBJ2-7; 9 nucleotides align to TRBD1. The length of the CDR3 is 14 residues. With 4 bases clipped from V and 2 bases from J, the junction kept 3 bases outside the gene matches. CDR3 nucleotide sequence: TGTGCCAGCAGTTCCGGGACAGGGACCTACGAGCAGTACTTC. Amino acid sequence: CASSSGTGTYEQYF.

The V gene is TRBV5-1, the J gene TRBJ2-1, with D possibly called TRBD1 or TRBD2 (5 bases each). CDR1 SGHRS and CDR2 YFSETQ come from the germline V gene. This CDR3 spans 16 amino acids. Trimming cost V 0 bases and J 0 bases, with 10 bases left between them. The DNA of the CDR3 is TGCGCCAGCAGCTTGGAGGCGAGGGGCTCCTACAATGAGCAGTTCTTC. Translation: CASSLEARGSYNEQFF. Combining the CDR3 with reference TRBV5-1 and TRBJ2-1 gives the whole variable domain KAGVTQTPRYLIKTRGQQVTLSCSPISGHRSVSWYQQTPGQGLQFLFEYFSETQRNKGNFPGRFSGRQFSNSRSEMNVSTLELGDSALYLCASSLEARGSYNEQFFGPGTRLTVL.

The chain couples TRBV12-3 or TRBV12-4 to TRBJ2-5, with a tentative D call TRBD2 (6 bases). This CDR3 spans 14 amino acids. Trimming pared 6 bases from V and 2 bases from J, leaving 13 bases between. The chain's CDR3 is CASRLGLLQETQYF. The CDR3 bases are TGTGCCAGCAGACTCGGACTACTTCAAGAGACCCAGTACTTC.

The chain combines TRBV11-2 with TRBJ2-2; D is unresolved. This CDR3 is built from 14 residues. Germline loops: CDR1 SGHAT, CDR2 FQNNGV. The V and J ends lost 6 bases and 6 bases respectively, with 14 bases between them. The chain's CDR3 is CASSSSVRPGELFF. The CDR3 DNA follows: TGTGCCAGCAGTTCGAGCGTACGTCCCGGGGAGCTGTTTTTT.

The chain combines TRBV4-1 with TRBJ2-3, with 7 bases identical to TRBD1. J gave up 6 bases and V 2 bases, and 8 bases lay outside the gene matches. CDR1 is MGHRA, CDR2 YSYEKL, per germline. This CDR3 is built from 15 residues. This chain's CDR3 is CASSQPTGPGDTQYF. The CDR3, as DNA: TGCGCCAGCAGCCAACCGACAGGGCCGGGGGATACGCAGTATTTT.

This chain links TRBV14 with TRBJ1-2, with D possibly TRBD1 on 5 matching bases. Germline assignment: CDR1 SGHDN and CDR2 FVKESK. V dropped 1 base and J dropped 8 bases, with 17 bases sitting between them. CDR3 length: 15 amino acids. The CDR3 region has the DNA TGTGCCAGCAGCCAAGTCGGGACGGTGGGGGGAGGCTACACCTTC. Translated: CASSQVGTVGGGYTF.

This chain uses TRBV7-9 with TRBJ1-1, with D unresolved. Germline V gives CDR1 SEHNR, CDR2 FQNEAQ (reference sequence). Trimming removed 6 bases from V and 1 base from J, with 18 bases in between. CDR3 size: 16 residues. The chain's CDR3 is CASSSNAGRQNTEAFF. CDR3 coding DNA: TGTGCCAGCAGTTCCAATGCGGGCAGGCAGAACACTGAAGCTTTCTTT. The full variable domain, its missing parts supplied by reference TRBV7-9 and TRBJ1-1, is DTGVSQNPRHKITKRGQNVTFRCDPISEHNRLYWYRQTLGQGPEFLTYFQNEAQLEKSRLLSDRFSAERPKGSFSTLEIQRTEQGDSAMYLCASSSNAGRQNTEAFFGQGTRLTVV.

The genes are TRBV6-5 and TRBJ1-4; no firm D call. The germline V and J ends were trimmed by 6 bases and 0 bases, with 14 bases remaining between them. The CDR3 extends over 16 amino acids. Germline values: CDR1 MNHEY, CDR2 SVGAGI. CDR3 DNA: TGTGCCAGCAGCGCGGATATCATCTCAACTAATGAAAAACTGTTTTTT. Translated: CASSADIISTNEKLFF.

The J gene is TRBJ2-1, the V gene TRBV5-1; 11 bases map to TRBD2. The junction had 6 bases not matched to a gene; V was cut back by 5 bases and J by 8 bases. The CDR3 spans 14 residues. Germline V gene sequence: CDR1 SGHRS, CDR2 YFSETQ. CDR3 protein: CASRTGTSGDEQFF. CDR3 DNA: TGCGCCAGCAGAACCGGGACTAGCGGTGATGAGCAGTTCTTC.

This rearrangement joins TRBV4-1 to TRBJ2-7, with TRBD1 as a possible D gene (5 bases). The germline gives CDR1 MGHRA, CDR2 YSYEKL. Trimming shortened V by 3 bases and J by 6 bases, and 12 bases separated the two germline ends. The CDR3 totals 13 residues. CDR3 bases: TGCGCCAGCAGCCAGGATCAGGGTAGCGAGCAGTACTTC. Protein product: CASSQDQGSEQYF.

V and J are TRBV6-1 and TRBJ1-5; 9 positions agree with TRBD1. Germline loops: CDR1 MNHNS, CDR2 SASEGT. This CDR3 is built from 14 residues. V was clipped by 8 bases and J by 2 bases; unmatched bases: 4. CDR3 coding DNA: TGTGCCAGCGTTAGACAGGGGGGCAATCAGCCCCAGCATTTT. Its translation: CASVRQGGNQPQHF.

The chain joins TRBV10-1 to TRBJ2-1; the match to TRBD1 covers 8 bases. CDR1 and CDR2 (germline): WNHNN, SYGVQD (reference sequence). Trimming took 3 bases from V and 7 from J; bases not matched to a gene: 8. This CDR3 has 15 amino acids. The DNA of the CDR3 is TGCGCCAGCAGTGATCCAAGAGGACAGGGTAATGAGCAGTTCTTC. Residues: CASSDPRGQGNEQFF.

J is TRBJ2-3 and V is TRBV29-1, with D maybe TRBD1 (6 bases). The CDR3 extends over 14 amino acids. CDR1 is SQVTM and CDR2 is ANQGSEA in the germline V gene. Deletions cut 5 bases from V and 0 bases from J, with 12 bases between. CDR3 nucleotide sequence: TGCAGCGTTCCACAGGGATGGAGCACAGATACGCAGTATTTT. It yields the protein CSVPQGWSTDTQYF.

This clonotype was detected once. The gene calls are TRBV29-1 and TRBJ1-1; 8 nucleotides match TRBD1. Germline V gene lookup returns CDR1 SQVTM and CDR2 ANQGSEA. The CDR3 loop spans 13 amino acids. Trimming cost V 6 bases and J 6 bases; bases outside gene matches: 9. Written as DNA, the CDR3 is TGCAGCGTCGCCGGGGTACAGGGGGCTGAAGCTTTCTTT. Its translation is CSVAGVQGAEAFF.

This clonotype came up a few times. The chain carries TRBV4-1 and TRBJ2-5; possible D gene TRBD1, 5 bases. The CDR3 runs to 15 residues. The V gene lost 0 bases and the J gene lost 1 base, with 9 bases spanning the gap. CDR1 and CDR2 from the germline V gene are MGHRA and YSYEKL. The CDR3 loop is CASSQDPTAQETQYF. The CDR3 bases are TGCGCCAGCAGCCAAGATCCGACAGCCCAAGAGACCCAGTACTTC.

The chain recombines TRBV20-1 with TRBJ2-6; possibly TRBD1 or TRBD2 for D (5 bases each). The V and J ends lost 4 bases and 0 bases respectively, with 19 bases between them. The CDR3 is made up of 18 amino acids. CDR1 DFQATT and CDR2 SNEGSKA come from the germline V gene (reference sequence). The chain's CDR3 is CSATKGTSSSSGANVLTF. The CDR3 coding sequence is TGCAGTGCTACGAAAGGGACCTCTTCGAGCTCTGGGGCCAACGTCCTGACTTTC.

The chain is built from TRBV11-2 and TRBJ2-4; the match to TRBD1 covers 7 bases. Germline V gives CDR1 SGHAT, CDR2 FQNNGV. CDR3 length: 17 residues. Trimming at V came to 5 bases and at J to 2 bases, leaving 12 bases not matched to a gene. CDR3: CASSPRPPQGTKNIQYF. DNA of the CDR3: TGTGCCAGCAGCCCCCGCCCCCCACAGGGGACCAAAAACATTCAGTACTTC.

The chain uses TRBV6-2 or TRBV6-3 and TRBJ2-4; 8 bases align to TRBD2. In germline, CDR1 is MNHEY, CDR2 SVGEGT. CDR3 length: 16 residues. Trimming at V came to 8 bases and at J to 0 bases, leaving 9 bases not matched to a gene. In DNA, the CDR3 is TGTGCCAGCTCTCTCTTAGCGGGACTAGCCAAAAACATTCAGTACTTC. This codes for CASSLLAGLAKNIQYF.

V gene TRBV20-1 combines with J gene TRBJ2-1; 9 bases are a match to TRBD2. V lost 5 bases and J lost 3; bases outside the gene matches: 11. CDR1 and CDR2 from the germline V gene are DFQATT and SNEGSKA (reference sequence). The CDR3 sequence is 16 residues long. CDR3 sequence: CSARLAGRLIYNEQFF. The DNA for the CDR3 is TGCAGTGCTCGGCTAGCGGGACGATTGATCTACAATGAGCAGTTCTTC.

The count of this clonotype is one. The J gene is TRBJ2-4, the V gene TRBV5-1, with TRBD1 as a possible D gene (6 bases). The J call is uncertain, as TRBJ2-7 better fits the DNA end. The CDR3 has 15 amino acids. Germline V lookup: CDR1 SGHRS, CDR2 YFSETQ. The CDR3 nucleotides read TGCGCCAGCAGCTTTCACACCGACAGGACCTACGAGCAGTACTTC. Translating it yields CASSFHTDRTYEQYF.

The chain links TRBV6-6 to TRBJ2-3, with D perhaps being TRBD1 or TRBD2 (6 bases each). Germline V gives CDR1 MNHNY, CDR2 SVGAGI (reference sequence). V was pared by 0 bases and J by 5 bases, with 9 bases between. The CDR3 consists of 14 residues. The CDR3, as DNA: TGTGCCAGCAGTTACTCCGGGGGCGGAGATACGCAGTATTTT. It specifies CASSYSGGGDTQYF.

The rearrangement joins TRBV29-1 to TRBJ1-2; no clear D. The CDR3 is made up of 11 amino acids. CDR1 and CDR2 (germline): SQVTM, ANQGSEA. Trimming removed 8 bases at V and 6 bases at J, with 13 bases between. DNA for the CDR3: TGCAGCTTCCAGATCAAGGATGGCTACACCTTC. Translation: CSFQIKDGYTF.

The rearrangement uses TRBV7-2 and TRBJ2-7; maybe TRBD2 (6 bases). V was shortened by 1 base and J by 5 bases, with 12 bases between the two germline ends. Per germline, CDR1 SGHTA and CDR2 FQGNSA. This CDR3 is 14 amino acids long. CDR3 residues: CASSLDQGGDEQYF. The CDR3 DNA sequence: TGTGCCAGCAGCTTAGACCAGGGCGGGGACGAGCAGTACTTC.

In its sample, this clonotype was seen a few times. V is TRBV6-4 and J is TRBJ2-1; maybe TRBD2 (7 bases). The V gene's germline CDR1 is MRHNA and CDR2 SNTAGT. The CDR3 consists of 15 residues. V was trimmed by 2 bases and J by 6 bases, leaving 14 bases between them. The CDR3 DNA reads TGTGCCAGCAGTGACGGGAGGGGGGGCGGCAATGAGCAGTTCTTC. It encodes CASSDGRGGGNEQFF.

The chain couples TRBV27 to TRBJ1-2; tentative D call: TRBD1 (6 bases). Per germline, CDR1 MNHEY and CDR2 SMNVEV (reference sequence). V was pared by 2 bases and J by 2 bases, with 15 bases between. This CDR3 spans 16 amino acids. Written as DNA, the CDR3 is TGTGCCAGCAGTTTAGAGGGGGGACCCTGGAACTATGGCTACACCTTC. This encodes CASSLEGGPWNYGYTF.

The rearrangement links TRBV2 to TRBJ2-7; TRBD1 or TRBD2 may be the D gene (6 bases each). The V gene lost 8 bases and the J gene lost 4 bases, with 15 bases spanning the gap. Germline-derived CDR1 and CDR2 are SNHLY and FYNNEI. The CDR3 has 13 amino acids. The CDR3 sequence is CASGGWTAYEQYF. For the CDR3, the DNA is TGTGCCAGCGGGGGGTGGACAGCTTACGAGCAGTACTTC. Based on the CDR3 plus reference TRBV2 and TRBJ2-7, the full variable domain is EPEVTQTPSHQVTQMGQEVILRCVPISNHLYFYWYRQILGQKVEFLVSFYNNEISEKSEIFDDQFSVERPDGSNFTLKIRSTKLEDSAMYFCASGGWTAYEQYFGPGTRLTVT.

This chain connects TRBV10-3 to TRBJ1-6, with 8 bases identical to TRBD1. There are 16 residues in the CDR3. The V segment lost 3 bases and the J segment 9 bases; nucleotides outside the gene matches: 10. CDR1 is ENHRY and CDR2 is SYGVKD in the germline V gene. The CDR3 DNA follows: TGTGCCATCAGTGAAAGAGCGGGGCAGGGGGCTTCACCCCTCCACTTT. Protein product: CAISERAGQGASPLHF.